The present T cell receptor beta chain was sequenced within a study of T-cell memory formation after mild COVID-19. Whole-study context: TCR clusters were largely donor specific.

A note on this clonotype: The antigen is unknown.

Overall study findings and caveats: A second wave expanding day 15 to 37 was CD4+-biased; contracting clones were balanced. Shrinking CD4+ clones resided mostly in CM and EM, and CD8+ ones in EMRA.

5'RACE primed from the constant segment yielded TCR alpha and TCR beta cDNA libraries bearing sample barcodes and UMIs. MiXCR was run by TCRdb on the 5' RACE reads, yielding one entry per CDR3 protein. The sample shows 95,000 to 120,000 distinct CDR3 sequences, roughly 20% of them seen only once. Trimming took 7 bases from V and 5 from J, leaving 14 bases between them. The CDR3 runs to 13 residues. This clonotype originated in a man younger than 35 who had mild COVID-19 (a few samples of this study predate the infection). Cell type and time point are not known. The chain is built from TRBV12-3 or TRBV12-4 and TRBJ1-2; D perhaps matches TRBD1 (6 bases). Material: PBMCs or a T cell subset sorted from them (not recorded which). The CDR3 region has the DNA TGTGCCAGCACCGAAGGGGGAGGGTATGGCTACACCTTC. Amino acids: CASTEGGGYGYTF.